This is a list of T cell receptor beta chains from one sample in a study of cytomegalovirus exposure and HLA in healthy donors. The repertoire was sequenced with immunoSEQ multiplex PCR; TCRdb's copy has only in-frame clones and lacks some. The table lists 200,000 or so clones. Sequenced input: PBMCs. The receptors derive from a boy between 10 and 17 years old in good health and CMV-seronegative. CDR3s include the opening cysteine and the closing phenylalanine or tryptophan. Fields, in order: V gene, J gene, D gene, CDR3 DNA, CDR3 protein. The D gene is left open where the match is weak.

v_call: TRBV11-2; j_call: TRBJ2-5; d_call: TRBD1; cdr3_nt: TGTGCCAGCAGCTTAGAGGACAGGACAGGGGGGATAGAGACCCAGTACTTC; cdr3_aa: CASSLEDRTGGIETQYF
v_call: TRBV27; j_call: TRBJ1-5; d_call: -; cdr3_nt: TGTGCCAGCAGTTTCCATAGCAATCAGCCCCAGCATTTT; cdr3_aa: CASSFHSNQPQHF
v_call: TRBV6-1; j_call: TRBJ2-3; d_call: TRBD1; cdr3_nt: TGTGCCAGCATCTGGGACAGGGTTACGGATACGCAGTATTTT; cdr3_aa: CASIWDRVTDTQYF
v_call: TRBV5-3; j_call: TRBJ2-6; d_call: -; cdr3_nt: TGTGCCAGAAGCTTGGTAGGTTTATGGAGGAGGGCAGGAACTTTC; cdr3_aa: CARSLVGLWRRAGTF
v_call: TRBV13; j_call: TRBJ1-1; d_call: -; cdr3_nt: TGTGCCAGCAGCTTACTGGGGGAGGATACTGAAGCTTTCTTT; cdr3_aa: CASSLLGEDTEAFF
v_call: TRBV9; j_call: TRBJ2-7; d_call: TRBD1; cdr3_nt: TGTGCCAGCAGCCCTACTCCCCTGCCAGGGGGCTCCTACGAGCAGTACTTC; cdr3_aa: CASSPTPLPGGSYEQYF
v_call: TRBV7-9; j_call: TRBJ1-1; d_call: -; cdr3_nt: TGTGCCAGCAGCTACGGGGGGCGTCGAGCTTTCTTT; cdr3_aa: CASSYGGRRAFF
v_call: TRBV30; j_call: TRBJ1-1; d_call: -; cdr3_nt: TGTGCGAAGACGGCACAGGCGAACACTGAAGCTTTCTTT; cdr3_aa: CAKTAQANTEAFF
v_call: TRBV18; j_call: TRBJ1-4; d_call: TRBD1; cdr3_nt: TGTGCCAGCTCCCCGGGACAGCTGGAAAAACTGTTTTTT; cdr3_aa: CASSPGQLEKLFF
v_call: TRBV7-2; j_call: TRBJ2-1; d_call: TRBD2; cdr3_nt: TGTGCCAGCAGCTTACTAGCGGGGGGAGTAAATGAGCAGTTCTTC; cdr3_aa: CASSLLAGGVNEQFF
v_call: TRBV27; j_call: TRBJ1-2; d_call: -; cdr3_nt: TGTGCCAGCAGTATAACAGGGTCGGGCGGCTACACCTTC; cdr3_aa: CASSITGSGGYTF
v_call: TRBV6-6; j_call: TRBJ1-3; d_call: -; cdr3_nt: TGTGCCAGCAGCCCTGAGTCATCTCCTGGAAACACCATATATTTT; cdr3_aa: CASSPESSPGNTIYF
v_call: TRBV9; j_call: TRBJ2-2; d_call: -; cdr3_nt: TGTGCCAGCAGCCAAGACGTGACAGTGAACACCGGGGAGCTGTTTTTT; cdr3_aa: CASSQDVTVNTGELFF
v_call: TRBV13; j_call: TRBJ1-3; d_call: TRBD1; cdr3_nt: TGTGCCAGCAGCTTAGAACTCGGGCCAGGGGGCAGATTGGGTGGAAACACCATATATTTT; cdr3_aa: CASSLELGPGGRLGGNTIYF
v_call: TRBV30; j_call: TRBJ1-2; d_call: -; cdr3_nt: TGTGCGTGGACGGGATTTAACTATGGCTACACCTTC; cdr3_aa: CAWTGFNYGYTF
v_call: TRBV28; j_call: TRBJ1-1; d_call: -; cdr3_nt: TGTGCCAGCAGTTTAGTAGGGCAGGGGGCTTTCTTT; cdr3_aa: CASSLVGQGAFF
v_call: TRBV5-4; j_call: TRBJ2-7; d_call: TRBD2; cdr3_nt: TGTGCCAGCAGCTCACTAGCGGGGGACCCCTACGAGCAGTACTTC; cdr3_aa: CASSSLAGDPYEQYF
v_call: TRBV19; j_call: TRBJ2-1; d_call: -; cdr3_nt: TGTGCCAGTGGCAGGGTCAACAATGAGCAGTTCTTC; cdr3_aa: CASGRVNNEQFF
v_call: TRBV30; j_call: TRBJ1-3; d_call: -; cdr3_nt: TGTGCCTGGAGTCCGGGGGACCGAAACACCATATATTTT; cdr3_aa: CAWSPGDRNTIYF
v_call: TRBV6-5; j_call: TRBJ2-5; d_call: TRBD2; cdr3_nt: TGTGCCAGCAGCACTGCCGGGGGGGCGCCAAGGGAGCAGTACTTC; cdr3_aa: CASSTAGGAPREQYF
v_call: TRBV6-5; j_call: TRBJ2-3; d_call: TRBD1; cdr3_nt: TGTGCCAGCAGTTCCGGGACAGGGTTGCATACGCAGTATTTT; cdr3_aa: CASSSGTGLHTQYF
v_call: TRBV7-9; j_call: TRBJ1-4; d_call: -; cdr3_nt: TGTGCCAGCAGCTTACCTCCAACGGGAGAGGAGAATGAAAAACTGTTTTTT; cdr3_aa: CASSLPPTGEENEKLFF
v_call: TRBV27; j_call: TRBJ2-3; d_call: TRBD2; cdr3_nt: TGTGCCAGCAGTTTATCAGCCGGGGGGGCTAGCACAGATACGCAGTATTTT; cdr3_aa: CASSLSAGGASTDTQYF
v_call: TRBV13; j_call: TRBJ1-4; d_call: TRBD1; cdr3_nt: TGTGCCAGCACCGGGACAGGGAGAAGGACTAATGAAAAACTGTTTTTT; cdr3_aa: CASTGTGRRTNEKLFF